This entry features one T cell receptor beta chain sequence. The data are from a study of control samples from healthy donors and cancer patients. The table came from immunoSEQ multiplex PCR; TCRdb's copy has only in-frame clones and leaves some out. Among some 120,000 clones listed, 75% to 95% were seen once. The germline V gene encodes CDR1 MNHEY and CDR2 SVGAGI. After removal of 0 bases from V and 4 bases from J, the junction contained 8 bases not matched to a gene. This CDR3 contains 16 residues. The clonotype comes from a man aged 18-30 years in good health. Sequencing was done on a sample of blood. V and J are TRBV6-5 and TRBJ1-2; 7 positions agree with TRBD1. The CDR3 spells CASSYSWAGGPYGYTF. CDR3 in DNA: TGTGCCAGCAGTTACTCGTGGGCAGGGGGGCCCTATGGCTACACCTTC.